Below, 21 T cell receptor beta chains from the same sample are listed, as sequenced in a study of T cells after yellow fever vaccination. MiXCR, applied by TCRdb to the 5' RACE reads, yields one record per CDR3 protein. The sample contains approximately 610,000 distinct CDR3 sequences, 17% of which appear only once. This material consisted of PBMCs, taken 4 to 5 days after the first yellow fever vaccination. These receptors all come from a man aged 18 to 35 who received the YFV17D yellow fever vaccine.

V usage is TRBV2 and J usage is TRBJ2-7; 9 bases match TRBD2. After removal of 7 bases from V and 3 bases from J, the junction contained 13 bases not matched to a gene. Germline V gene sequence: CDR1 SNHLY, CDR2 FYNNEI. This CDR3 has 16 residues. The DNA for the CDR3 is TGTGCCAGCAACCTAGCGGGGAATAACGTAGGCTACGAGCAGTACTTC. As protein: CASNLAGNNVGYEQYF.

The CDR3 DNA follows: TGTGCCAGCAGCGCCTCCCCAGGGTCGATTCAGTACTTC. This codes for CASSASPGSIQYF. This rearrangement joins TRBV9 to TRBJ2-4, with D perhaps matching TRBD1 (5 bases). CDR3 length: 13 amino acids. Germline V CDR1 and CDR2: SGDLS, YYNGEE. Deletions cut 3 bases from V and 10 bases from J, with 14 bases between.

At least ten counts were recorded for this clonotype. The rearrangement joins TRBV6-2 or TRBV6-3 to TRBJ1-2; no definite D call. This CDR3 is built from 14 residues. From germline, CDR1 is MNHEY and CDR2 SVGEGT. Trimming stripped 4 bases from V and 8 bases from J, with 17 bases between. CDR3 DNA sequence: TGTGCCAGCAGTTCACCAGCCTCCTTTATAGGCTACACCTTC. Protein sequence: CASSSPASFIGYTF.

This chain joins TRBV19 and TRBJ2-5; TRBD2 matches at 8 bases. This CDR3 is 14 amino acids long. V was pared by 5 bases and J by 5 bases, with 7 bases of the junction left unmatched. CDR1 and CDR2 (germline): LNHDA, SQIVND (reference sequence). The DNA of the CDR3 is TGTGCCAGTAGTCCCGGGACTAGACCGGAGACCCAGTACTTC. Encoded protein: CASSPGTRPETQYF. The variable domain in full, completed from reference TRBV19 and TRBJ2-5, reads DGGITQSPKYLFRKEGQNVTLSCEQNLNHDAMYWYRQDPGQGLRLIYYSQIVNDFQKGDIAEGYSVSREKKESFPLTVTSAQKNPTAFYLCASSPGTRPETQYFGPGTRLLVL.

This chain joins TRBV4-1 and TRBJ2-3; 9 bases map to TRBD2. Germline loops: CDR1 MGHRA, CDR2 YSYEKL. V lost 4 bases and J lost 2; bases outside the gene matches: 4. This CDR3 is built from 15 residues. This chain's CDR3 is CASSRAGGPTDTQYF. In DNA, the CDR3 is TGCGCCAGCAGCCGGGCGGGGGGGCCCACAGATACGCAGTATTTT.

The chain uses TRBV5-1 and TRBJ2-5, with 11 nucleotides matching TRBD2. The length of the CDR3 is 15 residues. After removal of 2 bases from V and 4 bases from J, the junction contained 4 bases not matched to a gene. Germline values: CDR1 SGHRS, CDR2 YFSETQ. The DNA of the CDR3 is TGCGCCAGCAGCTTCCTAGCGGGGGGTGGAGAGACCCAGTACTTC. It specifies CASSFLAGGGETQYF.

This clonotype was counted only a few times. This chain links TRBV28 with TRBJ2-1; 8 nucleotides align to TRBD1. Germline V gives CDR1 MDHEN, CDR2 SYDVKM. V gave up 5 bases and J gave up 8 bases; unmatched junction bases: 8. There are 14 residues in the CDR3. CDR3 amino acids: CASSARTGLDEQFF. The CDR3, as DNA: TGTGCCAGCAGTGCGCGGACAGGGTTGGATGAGCAGTTCTTC.

This chain joins TRBV5-4 and TRBJ2-7; D perhaps matches TRBD1 (6 bases). CDR3 length: 16 residues. The V end was cut by 4 bases, the J end by 5 bases, with 22 bases between. Germline-derived CDR1 and CDR2 are SGHNT and YYREEE (reference sequence). The CDR3 coding sequence is TGTGCCAGCAGCCCCCCCCCCAGGGGTGGTGTCAACGAGCAGTACTTC. This translates into CASSPPPRGGVNEQYF.

The gene calls are TRBV6-1 and TRBJ2-7; D tentatively fits TRBD1 or TRBD2 (5 bases each). V lost 7 bases to trimming and J lost 1 base, with 11 bases between them. From germline, CDR1 is MNHNS and CDR2 SASEGT. The CDR3 is made up of 13 amino acids. CDR3 sequence: CASKGTVSYEQYF. CDR3 DNA: TGTGCCAGCAAAGGGACGGTATCCTACGAGCAGTACTTC.

This chain connects TRBV18 to TRBJ1-1; D is uncertain. The germline V and J ends were trimmed by 0 bases and 0 bases, with 8 bases remaining between them. CDR3 size: 15 residues. Germline CDR1 reads KGHSH; CDR2 reads LQKENI. The CDR3 protein is CASSPPNSLNTEAFF. The DNA of the CDR3 is TGTGCCAGCTCACCACCGAACAGCTTGAACACTGAAGCTTTCTTT.

This clonotype was seen only a few times. CDR3 DNA sequence: TGTGCCAGCTCGGGGGGTGGGAATGAGCAGTTCTTC. Translation gives CASSGGGNEQFF. This chain connects TRBV6-5 to TRBJ2-1; 7 bases are shared with TRBD2. J lost 7 bases, V lost 8 bases, and 5 bases had no gene match. This CDR3 is built from 12 residues. Germline CDR1 MNHEY, CDR2 SVGAGI.

The chain joins TRBV4-3 to TRBJ2-1; D call uncertain. V gave up 4 bases and J gave up 0 bases, with 13 bases separating them. The CDR3 has 16 residues. Germline CDR1 reads LGHNA; CDR2 reads YSLEER. The CDR3 loop reads CASSLSWVGSYNEQFF. The CDR3 DNA sequence: TGCGCCAGCAGCCTTTCTTGGGTGGGCTCCTACAATGAGCAGTTCTTC.

This clonotype was seen a few times. The gene calls are TRBV2 and TRBJ2-1; TRBD2 matches at 14 bases. Germline-derived CDR1 and CDR2 are SNHLY and FYNNEI. The CDR3 spans 18 residues. J lost 9 bases, V lost 6 bases, and 16 bases had no gene match. CDR3 bases: TGTGCCAGCAGGACTAGCGGGGGGGCCGCTAAACTGATCGTTGAGCAGTTCTTC. Translated, it gives CASRTSGGAAKLIVEQFF. The entire variable domain, with the rest obtained from reference TRBV2 and TRBJ2-1, is as follows: EPEVTQTPSHQVTQMGQEVILRCVPISNHLYFYWYRQILGQKVEFLVSFYNNEISEKSEIFDDQFSVERPDGSNFTLKIRSTKLEDSAMYFCASRTSGGAAKLIVEQFFGPGTRLTVL.

This clonotype was picked up a small number of times. This rearrangement joins TRBV11-2 to TRBJ1-5, with D unresolved. The CDR3 extends over 15 amino acids. Trimming took off 3 bases at V and 4 bases at J, with 13 bases between the two ends. CDR1 and CDR2 (germline): SGHAT, FQNNGV. CDR3 protein: CASSLVGGFNQPQHF. Written as DNA, the CDR3 is TGTGCCAGCAGCTTGGTAGGAGGATTTAATCAGCCCCAGCATTTT. The full variable domain, its missing parts supplied by reference TRBV11-2 and TRBJ1-5, is EAGVAQSPRYKIIEKRQSVAFWCNPISGHATLYWYQQILGQGPKLLIQFQNNGVVDDSQLPKDRFSAERLKGVDSTLKIQPAKLEDSAVYLCASSLVGGFNQPQHFGDGTRLSIL.

The genes are TRBV9 and TRBJ2-1; TRBD1 might be the D (5 bases). Trimming stripped 0 bases from V and 6 bases from J, with 16 bases between. Looked up from germline, CDR1 is SGDLS and CDR2 is YYNGEE. This CDR3 comprises 16 residues. Here the CDR3 reads CASSVEGRPNFNEQFF. CDR3 coding DNA: TGTGCCAGCAGCGTAGAGGGGCGGCCTAACTTCAATGAGCAGTTCTTC. Variable domain in full (rest from reference TRBV9 and TRBJ2-1): DSGVTQTPKHLITATGQRVTLRCSPRSGDLSVYWYQQSLDQGLQFLIQYYNGEERAKGNILERFSAQQFPDLHSELNLSSLELGDSALYFCASSVEGRPNFNEQFFGPGTRLTVL.

This clonotype has more than one count but fewer than ten. The chain recombines TRBV6-2 or TRBV6-3 with TRBJ2-7; 7 bases fit TRBD2. CDR3 length equals 15 residues. V shed 7 bases, J shed 6 bases, and the junction held 15 bases outside the gene matches. Germline CDR1 is MNHEY and CDR2 is SVGEGT. The CDR3 region is CASISRLAPVVEQYF. The CDR3, as DNA: TGTGCCAGCATCTCAAGACTAGCTCCCGTGGTCGAGCAGTACTTC.

This clonotype occurred many times. The rearrangement uses TRBV5-1 and TRBJ1-1; a possible D gene is TRBD1 (6 bases). The V and J ends lost 7 bases and 7 bases respectively, with 20 bases between them. In germline, CDR1 is SGHRS, CDR2 YFSETQ. This CDR3 contains 14 residues. This chain's CDR3 is CASHQGRRKDEAFF. DNA for the CDR3: TGCGCCAGCCACCAGGGGCGTAGGAAGGATGAAGCTTTCTTT.

In this sample, this clonotype turned up a few times. The V gene is TRBV24-1, the J gene TRBJ2-3; TRBD2 aligns across 7 bases. CDR3 size: 15 residues. The V gene's germline CDR1 is KGHDR and CDR2 SFDVKD. Unmatched junction bases numbered 4, after V lost 3 bases and J lost 2 bases. CDR3 bases: TGTGCCACCAGTGATGGAGCGGGAAACACAGATACGCAGTATTTT. Residues: CATSDGAGNTDTQYF.

Only a few counts were recorded for this clonotype. CDR3: CASRNRGKETQYF. Written as DNA, the CDR3 is TGTGCCAGCAGGAACAGGGGGAAGGAGACCCAGTACTTC. J is TRBJ2-5 and V is TRBV7-2, with 8 positions matching TRBD1. This CDR3 region has 13 residues. Germline V gene data show CDR1 as SGHTA and CDR2 as FQGNSA. V lost 6 bases, J lost 5 bases, and 5 bases stayed unmatched.

The J gene is TRBJ2-3, the V gene TRBV9; perhaps TRBD1 as D (6 bases). Trimming pared 6 bases from V and 2 bases from J, leaving 13 bases between. Germline loops: CDR1 SGDLS, CDR2 YYNGEE. The CDR3 is 14 amino acids. The DNA of the CDR3 is TGTGCCAGCAAGACGACAGGCGACACAGATACGCAGTATTTT. Residues: CASKTTGDTDTQYF.

The CDR3 loop reads CASSEEVYSYEQYV. The CDR3 nucleotides read TGTGCCAGCAGTGAAGAGGTTTACTCCTACGAGCAGTACGTC. The chain uses TRBV6-1 and TRBJ2-7, with no clear D. With 1 base removed from V and 0 bases from J, the gap between germline ends came to 7 bases. The germline V gene has CDR1 MNHNS and CDR2 SASEGT. This CDR3 contains 14 residues.